This is a list of T cell receptor beta chains from one sample in a study of shared clonotypes between healthy human individuals. Profiling relied on immunoSEQ multiplex PCR, and the TCRdb table lists in-frame clones only, not all of them. The table records 1.5 million to 2.5 million clones, about 95% of them present only once. Input material: naive CD8+ T cells sorted from blood. These receptors came from a man between 18 and 35 years old in good health. CDR3s include the opening cysteine and the closing phenylalanine or tryptophan. Each record gives: D gene, clone size, J gene, V gene, CDR3 protein, CDR3 DNA. The D gene is left open where the match is weak. Only some rows state a clone size, as once, few, many or a class for expanded clones.

NA | NA | TRBJ2-7 | TRBV4-2 | CASSQDKSAYEQYF | TGTGCCAGCAGCCAAGATAAGTCGGCCTACGAGCAGTACTTC
NA | once | TRBJ1-2 | TRBV7-8 | CATNSAGGTHGYTF | TGTGCCACCAATTCGGCGGGGGGAACTCATGGCTACACCTTC
NA | NA | TRBJ2-5 | TRBV2 | CASSELLAGGETQYF | TGTGCCAGCAGTGAATTGCTAGCAGGGGGGGAGACCCAGTACTTC
NA | NA | TRBJ2-7 | TRBV28 | CASSYGQSEQYF | TGTGCCAGCAGCTACGGACAGAGCGAGCAGTACTTC
TRBD2 | once | TRBJ2-5 | TRBV30 | CALFGGSYPETQYF | TGTGCCTTATTCGGCGGGAGCTATCCGGAGACCCAGTACTTC
TRBD2 | NA | TRBJ2-7 | TRBV27 | CASRYGGGPYEQYF | TGTGCCAGCAGATACGGGGGGGGGCCCTACGAGCAGTACTTC
NA | NA | TRBJ2-7 | TRBV2 | CASTAGINTYEQYF | TGTGCCAGCACGGCAGGGATTAACACCTACGAGCAGTACTTC
TRBD2 | once | TRBJ2-7 | TRBV6-5 | CASSLGLGPSYEQYF | TGTGCCAGCAGCCTCGGACTAGGTCCTTCATACGAGCAGTACTTC
TRBD2 | NA | TRBJ2-1 | TRBV9 | CASSVAGLAGYEQFF | TGTGCCAGCAGCGTAGCGGGACTAGCGGGATATGAGCAGTTCTTC
NA | NA | TRBJ1-1 | TRBV27 | CASSGGTEAFF | TGTGCCAGCAGTGGCGGGACTGAAGCTTTCTTT
NA | few | TRBJ1-6 | TRBV27 | CASSAWVGNNSPLHF | TGTGCCAGCAGTGCCTGGGTAGGGAATAATTCACCCCTCCACTTT
NA | NA | TRBJ2-1 | TRBV7-3 | CASSPSTSSYNEQFF | TGTGCCAGCAGCCCAAGTACTAGCTCGTACAATGAGCAGTTCTTC
NA | NA | TRBJ1-2 | TRBV30 | CAWSTGRAGYGYTF | TGTGCCTGGAGTACAGGGCGGGCGGGCTATGGCTATACCTTC
NA | NA | TRBJ2-2 | TRBV6-5 | CAASPLNTGELFF | TGTGCCGCTTCCCCGCTGAACACCGGGGAGCTGTTTTTT
TRBD2 | NA | TRBJ2-2 | TRBV10-2 | CATLGSGFDTGELFF | TGCGCCACCCTAGGTAGCGGGTTTGACACCGGGGAGCTGTTTTTT
NA | NA | TRBJ1-1 | TRBV2 | CASSEVGPLMNTEAFF | TGTGCCAGCAGTGAGGTAGGGCCATTGATGAACACTGAAGCTTTCTTT
NA | NA | TRBJ2-3 | TRBV9 | CASSRGEGGTDTQYF | TGTGCCAGCAGCAGGGGGGAGGGCGGCACAGATACGCAGTATTTT
NA | NA | TRBJ1-5 | TRBV13 | CASSLDRAAPQPQHF | TGTGCCAGCAGCCTAGACCGGGCAGCTCCTCAGCCCCAGCATTTT